This T cell receptor beta chain was sequenced in a study of blood T cell repertoires in COVID-19. Turning to the study itself: Samples came from the United States, Italy and Spain, spanning acute and convalescent COVID-19. PBMCs, B-cell-depleted T cells, or T cells were the source of the cDNA or gDNA that made up the material.

Methods used by the authors: Amplification with reference gene primers provided the estimates of nucleated cell counts. Sequencing used immunoSEQ multiplex PCR; TCRdb keeps in-frame clones, though not all of them. V and J calls and clone size are as listed in that table; D and trimming were resolved from the DNA. The sample holds under 100,000 clones; about nine tenths are singletons and the top ten take about 3.4%. CDR3 length: 13 amino acids. The germline V and J ends were trimmed by 7 bases and 7 bases, with 16 bases remaining between them. The sample consisted of peripheral blood. This clonotype originated in a woman in her 70s with acute or convalescent COVID-19. The chain employs TRBV12-3 or TRBV12-4 and TRBJ1-2; a weak D match, TRBD1 (5 bases). In nucleotides, the CDR3 is TGTGCCAGCAACCTCCGGGGGGTAGGTGGCTACACCTTC. It translates to CASNLRGVGGYTF.